This record concerns one T cell receptor (beta chain) sequence. These data originate in a study of control samples from healthy donors and cancer patients. Produced via immunoSEQ multiplex PCR; TCRdb's table is partial and in-frame only. Seen here are about 110,000 clones, approximately 90% observed once, and the top ten hold around 3.5%. This sequence originates from a woman aged 55-75 years with lung cancer. Sequencing was performed on PBMCs.

CDR3: CASKERPLQETQYF. In DNA, the CDR3 is TGTGCCAGTAAGGAACGACCCTTGCAAGAGACCCAGTACTTC. The V and J genes are TRBV19 and TRBJ2-5; unclear D gene. Between the trimmed V and J ends, which lost 7 bases and 2 bases, there was a span of 14 bases. Germline-derived CDR1 and CDR2 are LNHDA and SQIVND (reference sequence). The CDR3 sequence is 14 residues long.